This record concerns one T cell receptor beta chain sequence. What it recognizes is unknown. Germline values: CDR1 SGHTA, CDR2 FQGTGA. The V gene end was trimmed by 4 bases and the J gene end by 4 bases; junction bases not matched to a gene: 15. CDR3 length equals 17 residues. This record comes from a study of cytomegalovirus exposure and HLA in healthy donors. In the study overall: An early release of data contained 75 million to 90 million unique TCRs, which came from HLA-typed donors. Of approximately 400 genotyped donors, 70% to 85% clustered with self-reported Caucasian donors.

The PCR contained 60 Vbeta and 13 Jbeta primers. Clones were sequenced by immunoSEQ multiplex PCR, and TCRdb holds only the in-frame ones, with some missing. The sample holds 130,000 or so clones, approximately 82% seen once. Findings and limits, study-wide: Altogether, 150 to 200 TCR beta chains were recorded as cytomegalovirus-associated.

The genes are TRBV7-3 and TRBJ1-2, with TRBD1 matching 7 bases. This sequence was found in a woman between 40 and 50 years old in good health and CMV-seronegative. Sequencing input: PBMCs. CDR3 region: CASSSQPRPGQLYGYTF. For the CDR3, the DNA is TGTGCCAGCAGCTCCCAACCGCGCCCGGGACAGCTCTATGGCTACACCTTC.